This note documents a single T cell receptor (beta chain) sequence. These data come from a study of T cell responses to AZD1222 COVID-19 vaccine. The germline V and J ends were trimmed by 4 bases and 5 bases, with 10 bases remaining between them. CDR3 length equals 13 residues. The germline gives CDR1 KGHDR, CDR2 SFDVKD. Only in-frame clones appear in the TCRdb table, and some are missing; sequencing was by immunoSEQ multiplex PCR. The profile shows 140,000 or so clones, 89% of them singletons. The receptor's source is an adult who received the AZD1222 COVID-19 vaccine. Sample: peripheral blood, taken 28 days after the second AZD1222 dose. V usage is TRBV24-1 and J usage is TRBJ2-5, with D perhaps TRBD2 (6 bases). The CDR3 is CATSDWTKETQYF. In nucleotides, the CDR3 is TGTGCCACCAGTGACTGGACTAAGGAGACCCAGTACTTC.